This T cell receptor beta chain was captured by sequencing in a study of T cells in Graves' hyperthyroidism and ophthalmopathy. Study overall: Sampling of peripheral blood happened at initial diagnosis, prior to any treatment.

Template material for amplifying TCR beta CDR3 regions consisted of RNA transcripts. TCR CDR3 underwent first-round RT-PCR with the HTBI primer set. TCRdb fed the multiplex PCR reads into MiXCR, producing one record per CDR3 protein. Among about 250,000 distinct CDR3 sequences listed, over 20% were seen once. This clonotype has at least ten counts. The V segment lost 2 bases and the J segment 7 bases; nucleotides outside the gene matches: 6. Germline assignment: CDR1 MGHRA and CDR2 YSYEKL. The CDR3 totals 14 residues. Sequencing was carried out using blood. The receptor comes from a woman aged 40-49 years with Graves' ophthalmopathy. The V and J genes are TRBV4-1 and TRBJ2-7, with 9 bases matching TRBD1. CDR3 DNA sequence: TGCGCCAGCAGCCAACCGGGACAGGGAGGAGAGCAGTACTTC. Its protein product is CASSQPGQGGEQYF.